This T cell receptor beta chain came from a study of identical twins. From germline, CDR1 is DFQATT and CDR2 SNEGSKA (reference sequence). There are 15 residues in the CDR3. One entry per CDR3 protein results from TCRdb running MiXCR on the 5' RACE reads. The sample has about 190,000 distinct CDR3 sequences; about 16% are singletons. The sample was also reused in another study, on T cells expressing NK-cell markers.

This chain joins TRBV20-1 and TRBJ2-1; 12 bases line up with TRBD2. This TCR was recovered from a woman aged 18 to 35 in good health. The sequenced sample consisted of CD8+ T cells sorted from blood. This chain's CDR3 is CSSTSSGRAYNEQFF. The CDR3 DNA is TGCTCGAGCACCTCTAGCGGGAGGGCGTACAATGAGCAGTTCTTC.